The source of this TCR beta chain is a study of cytomegalovirus exposure and HLA in healthy donors. The V end lost 3 bases, the J end lost 0 bases, and 13 bases lay between the germline ends. The V gene's germline CDR1 is KGHSH and CDR2 LQKENI. This CDR3 region has 16 residues. The study ran its PCR with 60 Vbeta and 13 Jbeta primers. Produced via immunoSEQ multiplex PCR; TCRdb's table is partial and in-frame only. The table lists over 150,000 clones, 65% to 70% of them singletons, with just under 4.5% in the top ten. The genes are TRBV18 and TRBJ2-3, with a weak D call TRBD2 (5 bases). The receptor was derived from a young woman in good health and CMV-seropositive. Sequencing was done on a sample of PBMCs. CDR3 DNA: TGTGCCAGCTCACCTCCCCCCGGGGTTAGCACAGATACGCAGTATTTT. Translation: CASSPPPGVSTDTQYF. Complete variable domain (other parts from reference TRBV18 and TRBJ2-3): NAGVMQNPRHLVRRRGQEARLRCSPMKGHSHVYWYRQLPEEGLKFMVYLQKENIIDESGMPKERFSAEFPKEGPSILRIQQVVRGDSAAYFCASSPPPGVSTDTQYFGPGTRLTVL.